A selection of T cell receptor beta chains follows, all from one sample in a study of PD-1 blockade in classical Hodgkin lymphoma. The data were produced by immunoSEQ multiplex PCR, yet TCRdb's version contains in-frame clones alone and is incomplete. Of 26,000 or so clones listed, around two thirds are singletons. The source material was peripheral blood mononuclear cells (PBMCs), sampled before the second cycle of nivolumab. These receptors were obtained from a human donor with classical Hodgkin lymphoma. Each CDR3 is given with its conserved first and last residue. The order of the fields is D gene, V gene, CDR3 length, J gene, clone size, CDR3 protein, CDR3 DNA. D genes are given only for firm matches. Not every row has a clone size; where given, it reads once, few, many or a size class.

>-|TRBV4-3|16|TRBJ2-3|-
CASSQGRDRNTDTQYF
TGCGCCAGCAGCCAAGGGCGAGATAGAAACACAGATACGCAGTATTTT
>-|TRBV1|15|TRBJ2-2|-
CTSSQDRKNTGELFF
TGCACCAGCAGCCAAGACCGGAAGAACACCGGGGAGCTGTTTTTT
>-|TRBV7-3|15|TRBJ2-3|-
CASSYERYILNTQYF
TGTGCCAGCAGCTATGAGCGGTACATTCTAAATACGCAGTATTTT
>-|TRBV27|13|TRBJ1-4|-
CASSHPDREKLFF
TGTGCCAGCAGCCACCCGGACCGGGAAAAACTGTTTTTT
>TRBD2|TRBV4-2|17|TRBJ2-3|-
CASSQGGLAGALDTQYF
TGTGCCAGCAGCCAAGGAGGGCTAGCGGGAGCGTTAGATACGCAGTATTTT
>-|TRBV6-6|14|TRBJ2-5|few
CASSYGGLQETQYF
TGTGCCAGCAGTTACGGGGGGCTACAAGAGACCCAGTACTTC
>-|TRBV7-9|15|TRBJ1-4|-
CASAAFGMANEKLFF
TGTGCCAGCGCCGCTTTCGGGATGGCTAATGAAAAACTGTTTTTT
>TRBD2|TRBV5-8|16|TRBJ2-5|-
CASSLGVAGAQETQYF
TGTGCCAGCAGCTTGGGGGTAGCGGGGGCACAAGAGACCCAGTACTTC
>-|TRBV28|14|TRBJ2-7|few
CASSLSRGSYEQYF
TGTGCCAGCAGTTTGTCGCGAGGGTCCTACGAGCAGTACTTC
>-|TRBV19|12|TRBJ2-2|once
CASKTFTGELFF
TGTGCCAGTAAAACCTTCACCGGGGAGCTGTTTTTT
>-|TRBV30|13|TRBJ1-1|-
CAWSVQGRTEAFF
TGTGCCTGGAGTGTACAGGGTCGAACTGAAGCTTTCTTT
>-|TRBV30|12|TRBJ1-6|-
CAGGRLDSPLHF
TGTGCCGGGGGCAGGCTGGATTCACCCCTCCACTTT
>TRBD2|TRBV27|15|TRBJ2-4|-
CASSPPVKGGNIQYF
TGTGCCAGCAGTCCCCCGGTCAAGGGAGGGAACATTCAGTACTTC
>-|TRBV28|13|TRBJ2-7|-
CASRSGTTYEQYF
TGTGCCAGCAGGTCCGGGACAACCTACGAGCAGTACTTC
>TRBD2|TRBV18|18|TRBJ2-2|few
CASPLTGTSGSHTGELFF
TGTGCCAGCCCTCTTACCGGGACTAGCGGGAGCCACACCGGGGAGCTGTTTTTT
>-|TRBV27|17|TRBJ1-5|-
CASSPREGGNSNQPQHF
TGTGCCAGCAGTCCGCGGGAAGGGGGTAATAGCAATCAGCCCCAGCATTTT
>-|TRBV7-6|15|TRBJ1-3|few
CASSLGWGTGNTIYF
TGTGCCAGCAGCCTCGGGTGGGGAACTGGAAACACCATATATTTT
>TRBD1|TRBV5-1|13|TRBJ1-2|few
CASSSGQGHGYTF
TGCGCCAGCAGTTCGGGACAGGGCCATGGCTACACCTTC
>TRBD1|TRBV12-5|17|TRBJ1-5|few
CASGLVGRRGDNQPQHF
TGTGCTAGTGGTTTGGTAGGTCGCAGGGGGGATAATCAGCCCCAGCATTTT
>-|TRBV2|11|TRBJ1-1|-
CASSEGFRAFF
TGTGCCAGCAGTGAGGGATTTCGAGCTTTCTTT
>TRBD2|TRBV18|15|TRBJ2-3|-
CASSPPGGPTDTQYF
TGTGCCAGCTCGCCCCCGGGAGGCCCCACAGATACGCAGTATTTT
>-|TRBV6-5|13|TRBJ1-6|-
CASRPTGNSPLHF
TGTGCCAGCAGACCCACAGGGAATTCACCCCTCCACTTT
>-|TRBV5-1|13|TRBJ1-1|-
CASSEQGNTEAFF
TGCGCCAGCAGCGAGCAGGGGAACACTGAAGCTTTCTTT
>-|TRBV4-3|15|TRBJ1-2|many
CASSQDTVTGGGYTF
TGCGCCAGCAGCCAAGATACGGTGACAGGAGGTGGCTACACCTTC
>-|TRBV5-4|17|TRBJ2-3|few
CASSFPRGGGSADTQYF
TGTGCCAGCAGCTTTCCGAGGGGTGGGGGGTCGGCAGATACGCAGTATTTT
>TRBD1|TRBV7-2|15|TRBJ1-4|-
CASSPDRGTNEKLFF
TGTGCCAGCAGCCCTGACAGGGGGACTAATGAAAAACTGTTTTTT
>-|TRBV2|12|TRBJ1-2|-
CASRGGGYGYTF
TGTGCCAGCCGCGGGGGAGGGTATGGCTACACCTTC
>-|TRBV7-9|14|TRBJ2-5|-
CASSLTRQRETQYF
TGTGCCAGCAGCCTTACAAGACAGAGGGAGACCCAGTACTTC
>-|TRBV11-3|14|TRBJ2-2|-
CASSLDGGTGELFF
TGTGCCAGCAGCTTAGATGGGGGAACCGGGGAGCTGTTTTTT
>-|TRBV7-7|15|TRBJ1-1|-
CASSRLEGDLAEAFF
TGTGCCAGCAGCAGACTTGAGGGGGATCTCGCCGAAGCTTTCTTT
>-|TRBV4-1|13|TRBJ2-5|-
CASSPTGLETQYF
TGCGCCAGCAGCCCAACAGGGCTAGAGACCCAGTACTTC
>-|TRBV28|14|TRBJ2-1|few
CASSYFQAYNEQFF
TGTGCCAGCAGTTATTTCCAGGCCTACAATGAGCAGTTCTTC
>-|TRBV6-6|14|TRBJ1-2|-
CASSYSGREGGYTF
TGTGCCAGCAGTTACTCTGGCAGGGAAGGCGGCTACACCTTC
>-|TRBV5-1|14|TRBJ1-4|-
CASMAGTENEKLFF
TGCGCCAGCATGGCGGGGACGGAAAATGAAAAACTGTTTTTT
>TRBD2|TRBV11-3|15|TRBJ2-3|-
CASSWGLADTDTQYF
TGTGCCAGCAGCTGGGGACTAGCTGACACAGATACGCAGTATTTT
>-|TRBV7-2|14|TRBJ1-4|medium-sized
CASSLDSGDEKLFF
TGTGCCAGCAGTTTGGACAGCGGCGATGAAAAACTGTTTTTT
>TRBD1|TRBV30|15|TRBJ2-7|-
CAWSASGQGRGEQYF
TGTGCCTGGAGCGCATCAGGACAGGGTAGGGGGGAGCAGTACTTC
>-|TRBV6-5|13|TRBJ2-7|-
CASSYKVGYEQYF
TGTGCCAGCAGTTACAAAGTAGGGTACGAGCAGTACTTC
>TRBD1|TRBV29-1|15|TRBJ2-2|-
CSVEETGGGDGELFF
TGCAGCGTTGAGGAAACAGGGGGAGGAGACGGGGAGCTGTTTTTT
>TRBD2|TRBV27|16|TRBJ2-7|-
CASSLPLAGGHIKQYF
TGTGCCAGCAGCCTCCCACTAGCGGGGGGGCATATCAAGCAGTACTTC
>TRBD2|TRBV7-2|17|TRBJ2-2|-
CASTSHLAGTNTGELFF
TGTGCCAGCACCTCCCACCTAGCGGGGACGAACACCGGGGAGCTGTTTTTT
>-|TRBV30|13|TRBJ2-3|-
CAWSVRREDTQYF
TGTGCCTGGAGTGTAAGGCGGGAAGATACGCAGTATTTT
>TRBD1|TRBV28|13|TRBJ1-2|-
CASFGQANYGYTF
TGTGCCAGTTTCGGACAGGCCAACTATGGCTACACCTTC
>-|TRBV20-1|11|TRBJ1-1|-
CSALDSQKAFF
TGCAGTGCCTTGGACAGCCAAAAAGCTTTCTTT
>-|TRBV30|13|TRBJ2-7|once
CAWSVRSPYEQYF
TGTGCCTGGAGTGTACGAAGCCCCTACGAGCAGTACTTC
>-|TRBV11-2|15|TRBJ1-3|-
CASSFDRLSGNTIYF
TGTGCCAGCAGCTTCGACAGGCTCTCTGGAAACACCATATATTTT
>TRBD1|TRBV19|16|TRBJ2-1|-
CASSPRGTGTYNEQFF
TGTGCCAGTAGTCCCCGGGGGACAGGCACCTACAATGAGCAGTTCTTC
>-|TRBV11-3|13|TRBJ1-1|-
CASSLEQDSRAFF
TGTGCCAGCAGCTTAGAACAGGACTCAAGGGCTTTCTTT
>TRBD1|TRBV9|15|TRBJ2-3|-
CASSPWTGETDTQYF
TGTGCCAGCAGCCCCTGGACAGGGGAGACAGATACGCAGTATTTT
>-|TRBV14|14|TRBJ2-7|-
CASSQDDRYYEQYF
TGTGCCAGCAGCCAAGATGACAGATACTACGAGCAGTACTTC
>-|TRBV7-2|15|TRBJ2-5|-
CASSSGHIAGETQYF
TGTGCCAGCAGCTCCGGCCACATAGCAGGAGAGACCCAGTACTTC
>-|TRBV7-9|14|TRBJ1-2|few
CASSLDGVGYGYTF
TGTGCCAGCAGCTTAGATGGGGTTGGATATGGCTACACCTTC
>TRBD2|TRBV11-3|16|TRBJ2-3|-
CASSTDETSGRYTQYF
TGTGCCAGCAGCACTGACGAGACTAGCGGGAGATATACGCAGTATTTT